The T cell receptor (beta chain) described here comes from a study of long-term antiretroviral therapy in people with HIV. Whole-study context: The 2015 immediate-ART recommendation was preceded by the earliest samples by about a decade. Study observations and caveats: All blood samples came from the years 2004 to 2017, possibly under older ART regimens. Dominating the repertoire at all time points were the clones that expanded before ART.

Held in samples before DNA extraction were roughly 1-11 million cryopreserved PBMC. This clone was seen once. The target antigen is unknown. The immunoSEQ assay was v3.0, run at survey level. Assay used: immunoSEQ multiplex PCR; TCRdb lists only in-frame clones, some missing. The data contain 8,000 to 10,000 clones, roughly four fifths of them singletons. The CDR3 extends over 13 amino acids. V dropped 2 bases and J dropped 9; count of bases not matched to a gene: 3. Per germline, CDR1 GTSNPN and CDR2 SVGIG (reference sequence). Sequencing used unsorted PBMCs, obtained 0.7 years after starting antiretroviral therapy. This clonotype originated in a man between 40 and 49 years old with HIV. V and J are TRBV30 and TRBJ2-1; 11 bases match TRBD2. CDR3 protein: CAWSLGLAGEQFF. CDR3 bases: TGTGCCTGGAGTTTAGGACTAGCGGGTGAGCAGTTCTTC.